The entry below describes one T cell receptor (beta chain). These data originate in a study of blood T cells in healthy people across ages. The V gene end was trimmed by 1 base and the J gene end by 8 bases; junction bases not matched to a gene: 4. The CDR3 runs to 14 residues. The germline gives CDR1 SNHLY, CDR2 FYNNEI. With a J-beta primer mix and a sample-barcoded 5' primer, a second PCR ran about 6 to 11 cycles. Carrying 12 random nucleotides, a template-switch adaptor labeled each individual cDNA molecule. TCRdb called the 5' RACE reads again in MiXCR, with one record for every CDR3 protein. The sample has about 1.6 million distinct CDR3 sequences; roughly 30% are singletons.

V gene TRBV2 combines with J gene TRBJ1-4; 7 nucleotides match TRBD1. Sequences were obtained from blood. This TCR came from a woman under 40 in good health. CDR3 coding DNA: TGTGCCAGCAGTGAAGAGAGGGGGCGGGAAAAACTGTTTTTT. It encodes CASSEERGREKLFF.